These 10 T cell receptor beta chains came from one sample sequenced in a study of cytomegalovirus exposure and HLA in healthy donors (TCRdb year 2017). Libraries came from the immunoSEQ multiplex PCR assay. A mixture of 60 forward primers for TCR Vbeta segments and 13 reverse primers for TCR Jbeta segments was used in the multiplex PCR. TCRdb took this table from immuneACCESS and kept in-frame rearrangements with V and J called. Such tables lack part of the clones; where checked against another copy, unresolved V genes explain under half of the gap, and the rest is unexplained. This sample has 200,000 to 250,000 clones in its table, and around four fifths of those were observed once. Of the sample, 0.58% falls within the top ten clones. Sequenced material: PBMCs. The receptors were gathered from a middle-aged woman in good health and CMV-seronegative.

The chain recombines TRBV18 with TRBJ1-3, with 7 bases lining up with TRBD1. The CDR3 sequence is 15 residues long. V dropped 6 bases and J dropped 3; count of bases not matched to a gene: 8. Germline lookup yields CDR1 KGHSH and CDR2 LQKENI. CDR3 coding DNA: TGTGCCAGCTCGGACAACAGGGGCAATGGAAACACCATATATTTT. Its protein is CASSDNRGNGNTIYF.

This clone was seen only a few times. V and J are TRBV6-5 and TRBJ2-1; 7 bases match TRBD2. The V gene end was trimmed by 5 bases and the J gene end by 11 bases; junction bases not matched to a gene: 6. This CDR3 has 12 residues. CDR1 and CDR2 (germline): MNHEY, SVGAGI. In nucleotides, the CDR3 is TGTGCCAGCAGTCCTCGCGGGGGTCAGCAGTTCTTC. This codes for CASSPRGGQQFF.

The chain joins TRBV5-6 to TRBJ2-1; D is unclear. The length of the CDR3 is 14 residues. With 0 bases removed from V and 4 bases from J, the gap between germline ends came to 8 bases. CDR1 SGHDT and CDR2 YYEEEE come from the germline V gene. Here the CDR3 reads CASSLVPGYNEQFF. The CDR3 region has the DNA TGTGCCAGCAGCTTGGTGCCAGGATACAATGAGCAGTTCTTC.

This clone came up once. The chain carries TRBV27 and TRBJ1-5; D gene ambiguous. The CDR3 length is 12 residues. Trimming removed 3 bases at V and 4 bases at J, with 4 bases between. Germline V gene sequence: CDR1 MNHEY, CDR2 SMNVEV (reference sequence). The CDR3 here is CASSFGNQPQHF. As DNA, the CDR3 is TGTGCCAGCAGTTTCGGGAATCAGCCCCAGCATTTT.

The chain carries TRBV6-5 and TRBJ1-4; TRBD1 matches at 7 bases. Per the germline V gene, CDR1 is MNHEY and CDR2 is SVGAGI. CDR3 length equals 14 residues. V was pared by 5 bases and J by 7 bases, with 7 bases of the junction left unmatched. CDR3 residues: CASSEGAFGEKLFF. CDR3 nucleotide sequence: TGTGCCAGCAGTGAGGGGGCCTTTGGTGAAAAACTGTTTTTT.

This chain connects TRBV5-4 to TRBJ2-3; 13 nucleotides match TRBD2. The CDR3 has 17 residues. Unmatched junction bases numbered 10, after V lost 4 bases and J lost 5 bases. Germline CDR1 and CDR2: SGHNT and YYREEE (reference sequence). CDR3 residues: CASSGKLAGGPGDTQYF. CDR3 coding DNA: TGTGCCAGCAGCGGCAAACTAGCGGGGGGGCCCGGAGATACGCAGTATTTT.

The chain uses TRBV7-3 and TRBJ2-3; the match to TRBD2 covers 9 bases. CDR1 is SGHTA, CDR2 FQGTGA, per germline. The V gene end was trimmed by 6 bases and the J gene end by 1 base; junction bases not matched to a gene: 5. The CDR3 consists of 15 residues. The CDR3 here is CASSTGGGGTDTQYF. CDR3 nucleotide sequence: TGTGCCAGCAGTACTGGCGGGGGGGGCACAGATACGCAGTATTTT.

V usage is TRBV19 and J usage is TRBJ1-1, with TRBD1 identical over 12 bases. The CDR3 sequence is 16 residues long. Trimming removed 3 bases from V and 6 bases from J; junction bases left unmatched: 8. CDR1 and CDR2 from the germline V gene are LNHDA and SQIVND (reference sequence). The CDR3 loop is CASSMQGQGAIAEAFF. DNA of the CDR3: TGTGCCAGTAGTATGCAGGGACAGGGGGCAATTGCTGAAGCTTTCTTT.

V is TRBV18 and J is TRBJ2-7; D remains unclear. CDR1 is KGHSH and CDR2 is LQKENI in the germline V gene. The V gene lost 1 base and the J gene lost 3 bases, with 22 bases spanning the gap. The CDR3 totals 18 residues. The CDR3 DNA sequence: TGTGCCAGCTCACCACTCCCCCCATCAACGACGTACTACTACGAGCAGTACTTC. This encodes CASSPLPPSTTYYYEQYF. Complete variable domain (other parts from reference TRBV18 and TRBJ2-7): NAGVMQNPRHLVRRRGQEARLRCSPMKGHSHVYWYRQLPEEGLKFMVYLQKENIIDESGMPKERFSAEFPKEGPSILRIQQVVRGDSAAYFCASSPLPPSTTYYYEQYFGPGTRLTVT.

Turning to this clone: Other DNA sequences in this sample translate to the same CDR3. V usage is TRBV28 and J usage is TRBJ1-2; a weak D match, TRBD1 (5 bases). Germline V gives CDR1 MDHEN, CDR2 SYDVKM. V dropped 3 bases and J dropped 2 bases, with 7 bases sitting between them. CDR3 size: 13 residues. CDR3 sequence: CASSLGQNYGYTF. The CDR3 bases are TGTGCCAGCAGTTTGGGGCAGAACTATGGCTACACCTTC.